One sample yielded the 27 T cell receptor beta chains listed below, sequenced in a study of shared clonotypes between healthy human individuals. TCRdb's copy holds only in-frame clones and misses some; the assay was immunoSEQ multiplex PCR. The sample holds a few million clones, just under 95% seen once. The sequencing sample was made of naive CD4+ T cells from PBMCs. Stated subset: CD45RA+ positively selected. The receptors shown here come from a man aged 18-30 years in good health. Some clones in this sample may be carry-over from other donors' samples.

The genes are TRBV2 and TRBJ2-1; TRBD2 matches 11 bases. Germline lookup yields CDR1 SNHLY and CDR2 FYNNEI. This CDR3 is built from 18 residues. Trimming cost V 4 bases and J 5 bases; bases outside gene matches: 13. CDR3 DNA sequence: TGTGCCAGCAGTGGTTGGATCATGGGGACTAGCGGCAACAATGAGCAGTTCTTC. This gives the protein CASSGWIMGTSGNNEQFF.

The V gene is TRBV9, the J gene TRBJ1-2; D is perhaps TRBD1 (5 bases). V lost 5 bases, J lost 8 bases, and 16 bases lay in between. CDR1 SGDLS and CDR2 YYNGEE come from the germline V gene. This CDR3 has 13 amino acids. CDR3 DNA: TGTGCCAGCAGATGTACAGGTTGTCGCGGCTACACCTTC. This encodes CASRCTGCRGYTF. The full variable domain, rest sourced from reference TRBV9 and TRBJ1-2, is DSGVTQTPKHLITATGQRVTLRCSPRSGDLSVYWYQQSLDQGLQFLIQYYNGEERAKGNILERFSAQQFPDLHSELNLSSLELGDSALYFCASRCTGCRGYTFGSGTRLTVV.

Points on this clone: This sample also contains other DNA sequences that code for the same CDR3. The J gene is TRBJ1-1, the V gene TRBV28; D is uncertain. CDR3 length equals 11 residues. CDR1 and CDR2 (germline): MDHEN, SYDVKM. Trimming removed 6 bases at V and 5 bases at J, with 7 bases between. The CDR3 is CASSPGTEAFF. The CDR3 DNA reads TGTGCCAGCAGCCCGGGGACTGAAGCTTTCTTT.

This rearrangement joins TRBV19 to TRBJ1-1, with TRBD1 identical over 8 bases. This CDR3 region has 14 residues. The V and J ends lost 7 bases and 1 base, in that order; junction bases with no gene match: 5. Germline CDR1 and CDR2: LNHDA and SQIVND (reference sequence). The CDR3 loop reads CASNRQGPNTEAFF. CDR3 DNA: TGTGCCAGTAATCGACAGGGGCCGAACACTGAAGCTTTCTTT.

The chain couples TRBV27 to TRBJ2-2, with 14 positions matching TRBD2. V lost 2 bases, J lost 6 bases, and 5 bases stayed unmatched. The V gene's germline CDR1 is MNHEY and CDR2 SMNVEV (reference sequence). This CDR3 spans 17 amino acids. The CDR3 spells CASSLLPGLAGAGELFF. DNA for the CDR3: TGTGCCAGCAGTTTACTTCCGGGACTAGCGGGAGCCGGGGAGCTGTTTTTT.

The genes are TRBV5-5 and TRBJ2-2, with a weak D call TRBD1 (5 bases). Per germline, CDR1 SGHKS and CDR2 YYEKEE (reference sequence). The CDR3 is 14 amino acids. Between the trimmed V and J ends, which lost 0 bases and 7 bases, there was a span of 10 bases. This chain's CDR3 is CASSLAGRNGELFF. CDR3 coding DNA: TGTGCCAGCAGCTTGGCAGGGCGGAACGGGGAGCTGTTTTTT.

Only one count was recorded for this clone. The gene calls are TRBV5-1 and TRBJ1-4; TRBD1 matches 8 bases. Trimming removed 0 bases from V and 8 bases from J; junction bases left unmatched: 6. The CDR3 extends over 15 amino acids. Germline CDR1 reads SGHRS; CDR2 reads YFSETQ. The CDR3 DNA reads as TGCGCCAGCAGCTTGGAGCCAGGGGGCTACGAAAAACTGTTTTTT. Amino acid sequence: CASSLEPGGYEKLFF.

This chain uses TRBV11-1 with TRBJ2-1; 12 bases are shared with TRBD2. Trimming took 5 bases from V and 7 from J; bases not matched to a gene: 6. CDR1 and CDR2 from the germline V gene are SGHAT and FQDESV (reference sequence). The CDR3 contains 15 residues. CDR3 residues: CASSDLAGGPNEQFF. The CDR3 region has the DNA TGTGCCAGCAGCGATCTAGCGGGAGGGCCAAATGAGCAGTTCTTC.

The CDR3 reads CAWYRGRDGYTF. CDR3 DNA: TGTGCCTGGTACAGGGGGCGTGATGGCTACACCTTC. This sequence joins TRBV30 and TRBJ1-2, with 9 bases that match TRBD1. V dropped 5 bases and J dropped 6; count of bases not matched to a gene: 4. The CDR3 totals 12 residues. CDR1 and CDR2 from the germline V gene are GTSNPN and SVGIG (reference sequence).

The V call is TRBV5-8, the J call TRBJ2-7; TRBD2 matches at 8 bases. In germline, CDR1 is SGHTS, CDR2 YDEGEE. The CDR3 covers 18 residues. V shed 4 bases and J 0 bases; nucleotides not matched to a gene: 15. DNA of the CDR3: TGTGCCAGCAGCCCCGGGGCGGTGCAGCGGGAGCACTCCTACGAGCAGTACTTC. Translating gives CASSPGAVQREHSYEQYF.

This chain joins TRBV6-6 and TRBJ2-3, with 9 bases aligning to TRBD1. The CDR3 extends over 16 amino acids. The V segment lost 4 bases and the J segment 1 base; nucleotides outside the gene matches: 6. The germline CDR1 and CDR2 sequences are MNHNY and SVGAGI (reference sequence). The CDR3 nucleotides are TGTGCCAGCAGTTCGCGGGACAGGGTTGGCACAGATACGCAGTATTTT. Protein product: CASSSRDRVGTDTQYF.

The chain joins TRBV5-5 to TRBJ2-7; 10 bases fit TRBD1. The V and J ends lost 5 bases and 2 bases, in that order; junction bases with no gene match: 7. The CDR3 has 15 residues. The germline V gene has CDR1 SGHKS and CDR2 YYEKEE (reference sequence). In nucleotides, the CDR3 is TGTGCCAGCAGGGCGGGACAGGGGTCAGCCTACGAGCAGTACTTC. This encodes CASRAGQGSAYEQYF.

This chain connects TRBV28 to TRBJ1-2; the match to TRBD1 covers 7 bases. The CDR3 is made up of 18 amino acids. Trimming took 3 bases from V and 3 from J; bases not matched to a gene: 16. CDR1 is MDHEN and CDR2 is SYDVKM in the germline V gene. CDR3 loop: CASSFPGTARREHYGYTF. The DNA for the CDR3 is TGTGCCAGCAGTTTCCCCGGGACAGCCCGGCGGGAGCACTATGGCTACACCTTC.

V usage is TRBV4-1 and J usage is TRBJ2-2; D not resolved. The CDR3 covers 15 residues. Trimming left V 4 bases short and J 3 bases short, with 12 bases between. Germline CDR1 MGHRA, CDR2 YSYEKL. CDR3 sequence: CASSRSPIDTGELFF. The CDR3 bases are TGCGCCAGCAGCCGATCACCCATAGACACCGGGGAGCTGTTTTTT.

This clone has just one count. CDR3 sequence (DNA): TGTGCCAGCACCGACGGGATAAGCGCTAACTATGGCTACACCTTC. It yields the protein CASTDGISANYGYTF. The chain is built from TRBV5-4 and TRBJ1-2; the D is unclear. The ends were cut back, 6 bases at V and 0 bases at J, with 15 bases in the middle. Germline-derived CDR1 and CDR2 are SGHNT and YYREEE (reference sequence). The CDR3 loop spans 15 amino acids. The whole variable domain, remainder taken from reference TRBV5-4 and TRBJ1-2, is ETGVTQSPTHLIKTRGQQVTLRCSSQSGHNTVSWYQQALGQGPQFIFQYYREEENGRGNFPPRFSGLQFPNYSSELNVNALELDDSALYLCASTDGISANYGYTFGSGTRLTVV.

This clone has just one count. This sequence joins TRBV7-9 and TRBJ2-2; D is possibly TRBD2 (6 bases). CDR3 size: 16 residues. Deletions cut 4 bases from V and 1 base from J, with 13 bases between. Germline V gene data show CDR1 as SEHNR and CDR2 as FQNEAQ (reference sequence). This chain's CDR3 is CASSSYRGMNTGELFF. The CDR3 coding sequence is TGTGCCAGCAGCTCATATCGGGGGATGAACACCGGGGAGCTGTTTTTT.

Notes on this clone: The same CDR3 also results from other DNA sequences found in this sample. V and J are TRBV20-1 and TRBJ2-1, with D unclear. Trimming took off 0 bases at V and 10 bases at J, with 7 bases between the two ends. The CDR3 totals 11 residues. The V gene's germline CDR1 is DFQATT and CDR2 SNEGSKA (reference sequence). Written as DNA, the CDR3 is TGCAGTGCTAGAGATCGGGCCGAGCAGTTCTTC. Amino acids: CSARDRAEQFF.

V gene TRBV9 combines with J gene TRBJ2-2, with D perhaps TRBD1 or TRBD2 (6 bases each). The CDR3 is made up of 15 amino acids. Germline lookup yields CDR1 SGDLS and CDR2 YYNGEE. Deletions cut 1 base from V and 5 bases from J, with 12 bases between. The CDR3 DNA follows: TGTGCCAGCAGCGTAAACCCGGGGGCGACCGGGGAGCTGTTTTTT. It is translated as CASSVNPGATGELFF.

The chain employs TRBV9 and TRBJ2-7; D call uncertain. The V and J ends lost 2 bases and 0 bases respectively, with 12 bases between them. CDR3 size: 15 residues. Germline CDR1 SGDLS, CDR2 YYNGEE. CDR3 sequence reads: CASSVADVLSYEQYF. CDR3 coding DNA: TGTGCCAGCAGCGTCGCAGACGTTCTCTCCTACGAGCAGTACTTC. Complete variable domain (other parts from reference TRBV9 and TRBJ2-7): DSGVTQTPKHLITATGQRVTLRCSPRSGDLSVYWYQQSLDQGLQFLIQYYNGEERAKGNILERFSAQQFPDLHSELNLSSLELGDSALYFCASSVADVLSYEQYFGPGTRLTVT.

The genes are TRBV30 and TRBJ2-3; D gene unclear. With 6 bases removed from V and 4 bases from J, the gap between germline ends came to 11 bases. CDR3 length: 12 amino acids. Per the germline V gene, CDR1 is GTSNPN and CDR2 is SVGIG (reference sequence). In DNA, the CDR3 is TGTGCCTGCCTCCGGTGGGCAGATACGCAGTATTTT. As protein: CACLRWADTQYF.

CDR3 amino acids: CASSIVPGTKGGTQYF. The CDR3 nucleotides read TGTGCCAGTAGTATAGTCCCCGGGACAAAGGGAGGTACGCAGTATTTT. The chain links TRBV19 to TRBJ2-3; perhaps D is TRBD1 or TRBD2 (6 bases each). V was clipped by 1 base and J by 8 bases, with 19 bases between them. Germline-derived CDR1 and CDR2 are LNHDA and SQIVND (reference sequence). The CDR3 sequence is 16 residues long.

The chain uses TRBV14 and TRBJ2-3; unclear D gene. The CDR3 is 13 amino acids. The germline gives CDR1 SGHDN, CDR2 FVKESK. Trimming pared 2 bases from V and 11 bases from J, leaving 14 bases between. The CDR3 DNA follows: TGTGCCAGCAGCCAAAATAGGAACGCACGGCAGTATTTT. It translates to CASSQNRNARQYF.

The genes are TRBV4-3 and TRBJ2-1; TRBD2 matches 8 bases. V dropped 0 bases and J dropped 7; count of bases not matched to a gene: 8. CDR1 and CDR2 from the germline V gene are LGHNA and YSLEER. This CDR3 spans 16 amino acids. CDR3 nucleotides: TGCGCCAGCAGCCAAGAAGCCAGCGGGAGTTCGAATGAGCAGTTCTTC. Translation gives CASSQEASGSSNEQFF.

The chain joins TRBV28 to TRBJ1-1; D is unresolved. CDR1 is MDHEN and CDR2 is SYDVKM in the germline V gene. V was clipped by 9 bases and J by 8 bases, with 13 bases between them. The CDR3 runs 11 residues. Written as DNA, the CDR3 is TGTGCCAGTCAAGACCGGGCCGAAGCTTTCTTT. Translation gives CASQDRAEAFF. Together with reference TRBV28 and TRBJ1-1, the CDR3 gives the full variable domain: DVKVTQSSRYLVKRTGEKVFLECVQDMDHENMFWYRQDPGLGLRLIYFSYDVKMKEKGDIPEGYSVSREKKERFSLILESASTNQTSMYLCASQDRAEAFFGQGTRLTVV.

The chain recombines TRBV5-8 with TRBJ2-7, with D perhaps matching TRBD2 (6 bases). The ends were cut back, 4 bases at V and 1 base at J, with 15 bases in the middle. Germline-derived CDR1 and CDR2 are SGHTS and YDEGEE. The length of the CDR3 is 15 residues. The CDR3 loop reads CASSPTRWGSYEQYF. As DNA, the CDR3 is TGTGCCAGCAGCCCGACTAGATGGGGGTCCTACGAGCAGTACTTC.

This chain connects TRBV5-1 to TRBJ2-6, with 7 bases lining up with TRBD1. V was clipped by 0 bases and J by 0 bases; unmatched bases: 6. The CDR3 covers 18 residues. Germline values: CDR1 SGHRS, CDR2 YFSETQ. CDR3 nucleotides: TGCGCCAGCAGCTTGGCCGACAGGGTCCCCTCTGGGGCCAACGTCCTGACTTTC. Its protein is CASSLADRVPSGANVLTF.

The genes are TRBV7-2 and TRBJ2-1; possible D gene TRBD2, 6 bases. The CDR3 loop spans 17 amino acids. Germline CDR1 reads SGHTA; CDR2 reads FQGNSA. The V and J ends lost 0 bases and 6 bases respectively, with 18 bases between them. The CDR3 DNA reads as TGTGCCAGCAGCTTAGCATTTGGGACTCAGACCAGCAATGAGCAGTTCTTC. Translated, it gives CASSLAFGTQTSNEQFF.